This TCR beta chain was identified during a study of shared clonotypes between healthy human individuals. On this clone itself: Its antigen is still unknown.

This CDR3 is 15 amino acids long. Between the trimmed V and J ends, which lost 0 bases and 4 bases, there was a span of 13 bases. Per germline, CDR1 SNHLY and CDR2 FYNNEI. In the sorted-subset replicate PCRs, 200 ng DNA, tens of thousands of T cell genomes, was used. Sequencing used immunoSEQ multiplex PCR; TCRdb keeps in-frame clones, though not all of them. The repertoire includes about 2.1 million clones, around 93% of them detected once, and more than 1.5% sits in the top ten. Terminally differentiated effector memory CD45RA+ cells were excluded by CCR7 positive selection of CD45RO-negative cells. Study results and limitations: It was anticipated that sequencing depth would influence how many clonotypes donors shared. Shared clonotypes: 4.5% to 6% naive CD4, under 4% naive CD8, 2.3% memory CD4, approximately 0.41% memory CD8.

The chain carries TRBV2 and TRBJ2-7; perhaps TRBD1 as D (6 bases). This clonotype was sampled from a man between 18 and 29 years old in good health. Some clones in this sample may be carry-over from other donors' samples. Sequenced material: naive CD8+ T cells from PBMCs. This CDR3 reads CASSEALGQGYEQYF. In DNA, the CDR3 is TGTGCCAGCAGTGAAGCTTTGGGCCAGGGGTACGAGCAGTACTTC.